Below are 11 T cell receptor beta chains sequenced from a single sample in a study of T cells in localized non-small cell lung cancer. Assay: immunoSEQ multiplex PCR; the TCRdb copy retains only in-frame clones and omits some. This sample yields over 50,000 clones, of which approximately 80% are seen a single time; 17% belongs to the top ten. Sequenced here: peripheral blood mononuclear cells, sampled before any cancer treatment. The source of these receptors is a man aged 35-75 years with stage III lung adenocarcinoma.

The V call is TRBV2, the J call TRBJ1-2, with D unresolved. CDR1 is SNHLY and CDR2 is FYNNEI in the germline V gene. The CDR3 has 14 amino acids. V shed 4 bases and J shed 4 bases, with 13 bases lying between them. The CDR3, as DNA: TGTGCCAGCAGTGGGACGGAAACTACCTATGGCTACACCTTC. This translates into CASSGTETTYGYTF.

The chain couples TRBV25-1 to TRBJ2-6; 7 bases are shared with TRBD2. CDR3 length: 13 residues. Germline V lookup: CDR1 MGHDK, CDR2 SYGVNS. For the CDR3, the DNA is TGTGCAGTGGGGAGGGCTGGGGCCAACGTCCTGACTTTC. Its translation: CAVGRAGANVLTF.

The chain recombines TRBV19 with TRBJ2-7; D is uncertain. The CDR3 totals 14 residues. V dropped 6 bases and J dropped 3 bases, with 15 bases sitting between them. Germline assignment: CDR1 LNHDA and CDR2 SQIVND (reference sequence). CDR3 residues: CASSRVEANYEQYF. DNA for the CDR3: TGTGCCAGTAGCAGAGTTGAGGCGAACTACGAGCAGTACTTC.

The rearrangement uses TRBV9 and TRBJ2-5, with TRBD2 matching 8 bases. This CDR3 contains 16 residues. CDR1 SGDLS and CDR2 YYNGEE come from the germline V gene. V dropped 0 bases and J dropped 3; count of bases not matched to a gene: 7. Here the CDR3 reads CASSVAPAGGEETQYF. The DNA of the CDR3 is TGTGCCAGCAGCGTAGCTCCGGCGGGGGGAGAAGAGACCCAGTACTTC.

The V call is TRBV30, the J call TRBJ1-3; 8 nucleotides align to TRBD1. V gave up 5 bases and J gave up 4 bases; unmatched junction bases: 4. The V gene's germline CDR1 is GTSNPN and CDR2 SVGIG (reference sequence). The CDR3 consists of 13 residues. CDR3 nucleotides: TGTGCCTGGGGACAGGGATCAGGAAACACCATATATTTT. Translated: CAWGQGSGNTIYF.

The CDR3 nucleotides are TGCGCCAGCAGCTTAGAACAGGGCACTGAAGCTTTCTTT. It yields the protein CASSLEQGTEAFF. The chain is built from TRBV5-1 and TRBJ1-1; maybe TRBD1 (6 bases). This CDR3 comprises 13 residues. Germline V gene sequence: CDR1 SGHRS, CDR2 YFSETQ. The germline V and J ends were trimmed by 2 bases and 4 bases, with 9 bases remaining between them. Using reference TRBV5-1 and TRBJ1-1 for the parts outside the CDR3, the full variable domain is KAGVTQTPRYLIKTRGQQVTLSCSPISGHRSVSWYQQTPGQGLQFLFEYFSETQRNKGNFPGRFSGRQFSNSRSEMNVSTLELGDSALYLCASSLEQGTEAFFGQGTRLTVV.

This sequence joins TRBV6-1 and TRBJ2-5; the match to TRBD2 covers 7 bases. The J call may be in error: the DNA end matches TRBJ2-7 better. CDR1 is MNHNS, CDR2 SASEGT, per germline. The CDR3 has 14 amino acids. The CDR3, as DNA: TGTGCCAGCAGTGGGGAGGGGCCGTCCTACGAGCAGTACTTC. As protein: CASSGEGPSYEQYF.

This clone was observed a few times. The rearrangement uses TRBV15 and TRBJ1-2, with D maybe TRBD1 (6 bases). CDR1 LNHNV and CDR2 YYDKDF come from the germline V gene (reference sequence). The CDR3 totals 15 residues. V was clipped by 0 bases and J by 8 bases, with 16 bases between them. For the CDR3, the DNA is TGTGCCACCAGCAGAGATGGCAAGAGGGGGGAGGGCTACACCTTC. Protein: CATSRDGKRGEGYTF.

The chain uses TRBV16 and TRBJ2-1; D is undetermined. Trimming took 4 bases from V and 6 from J, leaving 10 bases between them. Germline V gene data show CDR1 as KGHSY and CDR2 as FQNENV. The CDR3 is 13 amino acids. The DNA for the CDR3 is TGTGCCAGCAGCCGCCAAGCATCCAATGAGCAGTTCTTC. It codes for CASSRQASNEQFF.

This chain joins TRBV9 and TRBJ2-7, with a tentative D call TRBD1 (5 bases). The CDR3 sequence is 13 residues long. The germline V gene encodes CDR1 SGDLS and CDR2 YYNGEE. Deletions cut 0 bases from V and 3 bases from J, with 7 bases between. CDR3 sequence reads: CASSVGQNYEQYF. In DNA form, the CDR3 reads TGTGCCAGCAGCGTAGGACAGAACTACGAGCAGTACTTC.

The rearrangement joins TRBV6-1 to TRBJ2-1; TRBD1 agrees at 10 bases. Germline CDR1 MNHNS, CDR2 SASEGT. With 4 bases clipped from V and 3 bases from J, the junction kept 9 bases outside the gene matches. The CDR3 loop spans 17 amino acids. The CDR3 is CASSVLTGTGVYNEQFF. As DNA, the CDR3 is TGTGCCAGCAGTGTCCTCACCGGGACAGGGGTCTACAATGAGCAGTTCTTC.